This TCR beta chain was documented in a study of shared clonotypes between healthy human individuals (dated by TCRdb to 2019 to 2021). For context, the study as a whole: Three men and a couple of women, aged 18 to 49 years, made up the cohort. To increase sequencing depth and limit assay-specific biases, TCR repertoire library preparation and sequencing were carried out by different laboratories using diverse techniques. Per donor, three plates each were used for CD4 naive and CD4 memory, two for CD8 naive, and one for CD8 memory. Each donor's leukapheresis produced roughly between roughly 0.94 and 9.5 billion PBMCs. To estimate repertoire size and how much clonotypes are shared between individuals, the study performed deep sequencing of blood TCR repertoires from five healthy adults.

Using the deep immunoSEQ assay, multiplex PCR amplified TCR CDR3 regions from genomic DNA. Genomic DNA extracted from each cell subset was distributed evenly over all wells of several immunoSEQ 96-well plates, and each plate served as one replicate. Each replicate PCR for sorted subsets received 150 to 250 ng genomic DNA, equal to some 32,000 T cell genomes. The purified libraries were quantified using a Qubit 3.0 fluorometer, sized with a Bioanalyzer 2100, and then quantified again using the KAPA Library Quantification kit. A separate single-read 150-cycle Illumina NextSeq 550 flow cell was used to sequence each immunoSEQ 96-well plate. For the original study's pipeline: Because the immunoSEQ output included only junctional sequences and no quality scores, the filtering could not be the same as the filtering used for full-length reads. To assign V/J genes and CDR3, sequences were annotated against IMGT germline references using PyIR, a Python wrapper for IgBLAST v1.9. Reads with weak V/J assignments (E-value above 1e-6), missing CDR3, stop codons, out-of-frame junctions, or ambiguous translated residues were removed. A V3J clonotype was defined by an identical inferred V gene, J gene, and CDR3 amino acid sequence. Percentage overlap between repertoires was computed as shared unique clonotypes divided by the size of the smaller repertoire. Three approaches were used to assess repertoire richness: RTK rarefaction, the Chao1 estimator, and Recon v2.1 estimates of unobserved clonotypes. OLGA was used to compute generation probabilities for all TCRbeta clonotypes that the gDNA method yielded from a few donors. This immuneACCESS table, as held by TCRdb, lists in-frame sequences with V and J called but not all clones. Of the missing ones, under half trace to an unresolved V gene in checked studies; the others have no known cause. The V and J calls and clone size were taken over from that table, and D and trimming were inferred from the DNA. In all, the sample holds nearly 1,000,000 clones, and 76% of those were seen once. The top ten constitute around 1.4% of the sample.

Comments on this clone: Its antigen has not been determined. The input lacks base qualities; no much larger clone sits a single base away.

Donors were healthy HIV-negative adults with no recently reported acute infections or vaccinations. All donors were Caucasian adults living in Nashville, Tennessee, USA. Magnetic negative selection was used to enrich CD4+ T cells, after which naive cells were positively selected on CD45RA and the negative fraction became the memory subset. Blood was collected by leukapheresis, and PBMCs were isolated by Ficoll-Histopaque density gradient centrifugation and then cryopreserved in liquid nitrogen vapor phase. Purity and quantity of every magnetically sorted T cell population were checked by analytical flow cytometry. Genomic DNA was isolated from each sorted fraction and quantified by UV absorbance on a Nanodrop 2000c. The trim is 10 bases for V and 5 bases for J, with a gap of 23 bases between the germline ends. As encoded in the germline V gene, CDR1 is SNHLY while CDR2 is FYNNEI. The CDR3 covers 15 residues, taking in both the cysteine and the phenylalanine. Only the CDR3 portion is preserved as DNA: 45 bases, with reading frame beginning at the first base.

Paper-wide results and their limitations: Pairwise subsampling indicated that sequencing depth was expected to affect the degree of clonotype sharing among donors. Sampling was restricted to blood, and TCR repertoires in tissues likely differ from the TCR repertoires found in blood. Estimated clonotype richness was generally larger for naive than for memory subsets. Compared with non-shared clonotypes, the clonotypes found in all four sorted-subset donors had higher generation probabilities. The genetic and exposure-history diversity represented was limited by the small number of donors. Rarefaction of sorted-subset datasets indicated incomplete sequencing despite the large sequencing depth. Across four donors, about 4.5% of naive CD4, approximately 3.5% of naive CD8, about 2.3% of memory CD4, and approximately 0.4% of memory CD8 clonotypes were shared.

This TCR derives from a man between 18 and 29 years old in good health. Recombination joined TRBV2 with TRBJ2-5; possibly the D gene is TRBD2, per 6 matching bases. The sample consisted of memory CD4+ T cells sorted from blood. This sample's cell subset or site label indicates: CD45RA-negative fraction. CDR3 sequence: CATSVMAGLGETQYF. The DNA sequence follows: TGTGCCACCTCAGTGATGGCGGGACTGGGGGAGACCCAGTACTTC.